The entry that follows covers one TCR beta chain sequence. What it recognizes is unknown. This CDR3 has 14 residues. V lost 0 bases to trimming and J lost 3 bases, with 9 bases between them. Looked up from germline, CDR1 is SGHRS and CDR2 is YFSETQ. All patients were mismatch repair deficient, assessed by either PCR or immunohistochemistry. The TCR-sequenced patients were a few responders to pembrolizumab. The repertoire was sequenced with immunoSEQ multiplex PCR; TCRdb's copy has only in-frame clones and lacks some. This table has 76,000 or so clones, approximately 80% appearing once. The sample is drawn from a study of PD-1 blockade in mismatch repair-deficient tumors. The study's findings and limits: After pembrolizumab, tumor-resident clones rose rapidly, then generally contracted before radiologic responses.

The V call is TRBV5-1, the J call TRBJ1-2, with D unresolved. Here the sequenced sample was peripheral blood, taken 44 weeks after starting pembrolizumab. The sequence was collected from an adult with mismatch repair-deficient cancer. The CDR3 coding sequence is TGCGCCAGCAGCTTGGTACCCCGCGACTATGGCTACACCTTC. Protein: CASSLVPRDYGYTF.